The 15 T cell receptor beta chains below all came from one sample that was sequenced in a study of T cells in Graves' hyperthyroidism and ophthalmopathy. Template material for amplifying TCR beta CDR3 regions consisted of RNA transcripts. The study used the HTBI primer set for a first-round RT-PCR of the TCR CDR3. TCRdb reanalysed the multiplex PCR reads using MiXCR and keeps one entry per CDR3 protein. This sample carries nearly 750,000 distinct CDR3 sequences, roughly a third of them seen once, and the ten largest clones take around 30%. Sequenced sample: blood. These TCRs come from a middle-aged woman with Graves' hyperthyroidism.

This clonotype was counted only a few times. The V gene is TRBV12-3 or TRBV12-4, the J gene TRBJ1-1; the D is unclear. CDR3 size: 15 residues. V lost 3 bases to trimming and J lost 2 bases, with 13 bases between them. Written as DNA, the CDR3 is TGTGCCAGCAGTTTGCGGATAGAGGGAAACACTGAAGCTTTCTTT. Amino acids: CASSLRIEGNTEAFF.

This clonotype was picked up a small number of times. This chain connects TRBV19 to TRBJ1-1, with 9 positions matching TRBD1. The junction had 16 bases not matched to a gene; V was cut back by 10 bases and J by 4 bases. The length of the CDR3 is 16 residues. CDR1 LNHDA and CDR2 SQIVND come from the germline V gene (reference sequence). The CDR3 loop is CATGLTGGSRSTEAFF. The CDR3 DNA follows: TGTGCCACCGGACTGACAGGGGGATCGAGGAGCACTGAAGCTTTCTTT.

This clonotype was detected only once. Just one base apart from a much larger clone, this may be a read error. The CDR3 is CASSLGSSTEETQSF. The CDR3, as DNA: TGTGCCAGCAGCTTAGGAAGTTCGACCGAAGAGACCCAGTCCTTC. The chain combines TRBV7-6 with TRBJ2-5; D is unresolved. The CDR3 runs 15 residues. Germline lookup yields CDR1 SGHVS and CDR2 FNYEAQ.

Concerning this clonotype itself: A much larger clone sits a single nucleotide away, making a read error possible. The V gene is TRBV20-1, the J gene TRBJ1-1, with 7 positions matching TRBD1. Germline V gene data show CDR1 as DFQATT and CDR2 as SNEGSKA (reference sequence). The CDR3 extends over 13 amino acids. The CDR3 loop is CSAQDRLGTEASF. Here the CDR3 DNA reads TGCAGTGCTCAGGACAGGTTGGGTACTGAAGCTTCCTTT.

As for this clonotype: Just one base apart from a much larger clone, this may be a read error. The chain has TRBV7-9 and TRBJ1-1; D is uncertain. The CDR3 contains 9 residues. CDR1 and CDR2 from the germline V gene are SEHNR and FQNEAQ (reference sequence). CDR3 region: CASNSLGIF. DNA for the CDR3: TGTGCCAGCAACTCCCTGGGAATATTT.

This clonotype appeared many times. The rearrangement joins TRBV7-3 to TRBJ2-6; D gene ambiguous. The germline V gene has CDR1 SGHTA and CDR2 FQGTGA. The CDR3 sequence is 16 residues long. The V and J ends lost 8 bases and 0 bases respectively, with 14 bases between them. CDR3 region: CASASDRSSGANVLTF. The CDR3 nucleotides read TGTGCCAGCGCCTCGGACCGCTCCTCTGGGGCCAACGTCCTGACTTTC.

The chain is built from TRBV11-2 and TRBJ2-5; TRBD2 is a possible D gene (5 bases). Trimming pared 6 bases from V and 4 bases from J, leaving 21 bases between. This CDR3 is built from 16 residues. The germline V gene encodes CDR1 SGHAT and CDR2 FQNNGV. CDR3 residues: CASSSRDSGILETQYF. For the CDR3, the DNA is TGTGCCAGCAGTTCCCGGGATAGTGGTATTCTAGAGACCCAGTACTTC.

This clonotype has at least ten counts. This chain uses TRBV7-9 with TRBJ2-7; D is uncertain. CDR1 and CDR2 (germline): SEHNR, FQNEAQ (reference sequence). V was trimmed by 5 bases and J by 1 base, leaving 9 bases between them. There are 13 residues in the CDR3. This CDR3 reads CASSPKLSYEQYF. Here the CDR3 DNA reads TGTGCCAGCAGCCCCAAGCTGTCCTACGAGCAGTACTTC.

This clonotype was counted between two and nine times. The CDR3 is CASSLELVDSRKLFF. CDR3 coding DNA: TGTGCCAGCAGCTTGGAACTGGTAGATAGTCGAAAACTGTTTTTT. The chain has TRBV5-8 and TRBJ1-4, with no clear D. Germline lookup yields CDR1 SGHTS and CDR2 YDEGEE. With 0 bases removed from V and 10 bases from J, the gap between germline ends came to 16 bases. This CDR3 region has 15 residues.

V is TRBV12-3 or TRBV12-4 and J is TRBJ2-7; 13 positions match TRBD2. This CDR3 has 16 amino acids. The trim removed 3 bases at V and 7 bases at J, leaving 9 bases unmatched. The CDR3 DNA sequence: TGTGCCAGCAGTTTTCTCCGCGGACTAGCGGGAGATGAGCAGTACTTC. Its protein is CASSFLRGLAGDEQYF.

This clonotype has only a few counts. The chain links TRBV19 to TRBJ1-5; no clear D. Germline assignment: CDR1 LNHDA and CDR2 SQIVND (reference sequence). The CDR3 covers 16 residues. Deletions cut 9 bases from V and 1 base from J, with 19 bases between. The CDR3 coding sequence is TGTGCCAGCAGCGAACTTAAGACCCCGAGCAATCAGCCCCAGCATTTT. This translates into CASSELKTPSNQPQHF.

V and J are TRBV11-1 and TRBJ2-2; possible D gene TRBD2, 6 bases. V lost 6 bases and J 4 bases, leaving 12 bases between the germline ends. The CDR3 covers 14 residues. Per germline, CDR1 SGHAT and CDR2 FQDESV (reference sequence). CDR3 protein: CASREGRSTGELFF. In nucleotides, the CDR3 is TGTGCCAGCAGGGAGGGACGGTCCACCGGGGAGCTGTTTTTT.

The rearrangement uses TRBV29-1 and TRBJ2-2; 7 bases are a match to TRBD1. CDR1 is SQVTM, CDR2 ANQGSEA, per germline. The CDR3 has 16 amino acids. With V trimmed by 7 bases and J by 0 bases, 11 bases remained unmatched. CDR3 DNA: TGCAGCGCTACAACCGGGACAGCGACGAACACCGGGGAGCTGTTTTTT. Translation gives CSATTGTATNTGELFF.

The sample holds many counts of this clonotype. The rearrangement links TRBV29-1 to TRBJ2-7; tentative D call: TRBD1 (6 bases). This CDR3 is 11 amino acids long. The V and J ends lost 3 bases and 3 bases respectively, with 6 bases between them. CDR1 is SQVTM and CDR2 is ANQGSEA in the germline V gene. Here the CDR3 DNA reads TGCAGCGTTGAGGACAGCTACGAGCAGTACTTC. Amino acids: CSVEDSYEQYF.

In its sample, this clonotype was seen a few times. The CDR3 protein is CSVATGASTDTQYF. CDR3 coding DNA: TGCAGCGTCGCAACGGGGGCAAGCACAGATACGCAGTATTTT. The chain recombines TRBV29-1 with TRBJ2-3; possibly TRBD1 or TRBD2 for D (6 bases each). Germline lookup yields CDR1 SQVTM and CDR2 ANQGSEA. The CDR3 has 14 amino acids. V shed 6 bases and J shed 0 bases, with 13 bases lying between them.